Sequencing of this T cell receptor beta chain was carried out in a study of cytomegalovirus exposure and HLA in healthy donors (dated by TCRdb to the late 2010s). With respect to the entire study: According to an earlier analysis of a few hundred of the donors, roughly 180 million T cells yielded roughly 100 million unique TCR beta sequences and approximately 300 Gb of sequence data. An early release covering roughly 600 HLA-typed donors comprised approximately 300 gigabases of sequencing data and around 80 million unique TCR sequences. Among the approximately 420 genotyped donors, approximately 82% belonged to the genetic ancestry cluster associated with self-reported Caucasian donors. The study aimed to test whether signatures of past pathogen exposure could be identified by cataloging public T cell receptors. The study used immunosequencing to profile the T cell repertoires of 666 subjects and linked those repertoires to cytomegalovirus serostatus. A separate validation cohort of 90 to 150 different subjects was used in addition to the approximately 610-subject first cohort. High-throughput TCR immunosequencing, statistical association of individual TCRs with disease status, and machine learning were combined to predict cytomegalovirus infection status. A later analysis re-examined previously published TCR beta repertoires from around 670 donors and added high-resolution HLA genotyping to investigate patterns of TCR occurrence. In the later analysis, no new phenotypic data were used to find candidate immune exposures; instead, reliance was placed on TCR beta sequences and their occurrence across donors. An earlier analysis of around 640 of the donors used high-throughput TCR beta sequencing to judge whether each TCR beta V gene segment behaved as functional or pseudogenic. Donor age, sex, ethnicity and CMV serostatus were compiled alongside the repertoire data. A later genetic analysis took genome-wide SNP genotypes for about 55% of the roughly 670 donors and used that subset as a discovery cohort. All discovery cohort repertoires had been generated on a single sequencing platform. Both class I and class II loci were covered by HLA typing, at four-digit resolution. The number of donors typed differed by locus, with roughly 629-640 for A, B, C, DRB1 and DQB1, about 500 for DQA1, some 570 for DPA1, and under 490 for DPB1. A handful of DR-DQ haplotypes were handled as single units for association and clustering because linkage in the cohort was strong. On average, about 200,000 unique TCR beta nucleotide sequences were sequenced per donor among more than 350 genotyped donors of the cohort, with roughly 18% of those sequences being non-productive.

The cohort consisted of 650 to 850 healthy bone marrow donors. At the time of sampling, all cohort members were nominally healthy, though unrecorded immune exposures were likely present. The donor was CMV seronegative and belonged to the group of 352 seronegative cohort members. A peripheral blood sample was collected from each donor, and TCR beta sequencing was performed on peripheral blood mononuclear cells. Genomic DNA extraction from the blood cell samples was performed with the Qiagen DNeasy Blood Extraction Kit. Comments on this clone: Its antigen has not been determined. Base qualities were left out, and no much larger clone turns up one base away.

In the germline V gene, CDR1 corresponds to LGHNA and CDR2 to YSLEER. V drops 0 bases and J drops 4 bases, leaving 11 bases in between. The CDR3 spans 15 residues, from the cysteine through the phenylalanine. Here the CDR3 DNA is all that survives: 45 bases in frame from base 1. On the study overall, not on this receptor specifically: Some 15 rarely observed V segments, including chromosome 9 orphons, were excluded from the earlier analysis of approximately 600 of the donors because counts were too low. CMV serostatus was the only immune exposure information available for the cohort. A group of highly shared sequence variants was considered likely to be a technical artifact of the sequencing pipeline. Only TCR beta chains were sequenced in this cohort, and the absence of alpha or paired-chain data limited detectable features. Compared with equally common non-associated chains, HLA-associated TCR beta chains in a later analysis were more clonally expanded and had lower generation probabilities. When HLA alleles, especially DR and DQ, strongly co-occurred, TCR associations were difficult to assign to individual alleles. The presence/absence analyses assumed that sequencing depth was roughly uniform across donors, and that assumption may not be true. A total of 150 or so TCR beta chains were listed by the study as associated with cytomegalovirus. According to a later analysis, parvovirus B19, influenza, CMV and Epstein-Barr virus appeared linked to several top co-occurrence clusters. Broadly in line with IMGT annotations, most TCR beta V segments showed up in productive rearrangements about 87% or about 30% of the time in an earlier analysis of 587 of the donors. Because the 87-base-pair reads could not distinguish some IMGT-functional V segments, including TRBV6-2 and TRBV6-3, those segments were excluded. Specific HLA alleles were associated with 15,000 to 20,000 TCR beta sequences at a false discovery rate of 0.05 in a later analysis. V-gene and J-gene trimming of TCR beta chains was associated with a missense DCLRE1C variant in a later genetic analysis, and the association was replicated in an independent cohort. A further reported finding was that TCR beta sequences accurately predicted the HLA-A and HLA-B alleles for most subjects in the first cohort. Most TCR sequences were observed very rarely across donors, whereas some public TCRs were present in many individuals. A later analysis found that most CMV-associated TCR beta chains appeared HLA-restricted, with HLA associations seemingly driven largely by CMV exposure. Compared with the roughly 700-donor mean, donors in an Asian-associated ancestry cluster had fewer N-insertions in productive TCRs, according to a later genetic analysis. In a later analysis, TCR association rates were found to vary across HLA loci, with the most associated TCRs seen for DRB1 alleles and the fewest for HLA-C alleles. The authors suggested that the approach could potentially be generalized to other disease states and immunological phenotypes. Because HLA typing was unavailable for some donors at each locus, only the typed subset was used in association tests. Cytomegalovirus status was reported to be diagnosed by the classifier with high specificity and sensitivity in both the original and validation cohorts. A few of the identified cytomegalovirus-associated TCR beta chains were confirmed in vitro to be specific for cytomegalovirus antigens. Linkage disequilibrium might explain the correlated functional status among segregating V segments, but an unknown experimental factor could not be ruled out.

Library prep was done by the immunoSEQ multiplex PCR assay. A mixture of 60 forward primers for TCR Vbeta segments and 13 reverse primers for TCR Jbeta segments was used in the multiplex PCR. Amplification of the CDR3 region of rearranged TCR beta genes was performed with a multiplex PCR assay on genomic DNA. Amplified TCR beta libraries were sequenced as 87-base-pair reads on the Illumina HiSeq System. Processing in the source paper ran as follows. In a later analysis, 80 million or so unique TCR beta chains were counted across the 500 to 850 repertoires, and approximately 11 million of these chains were shared by at least two donors. To remove PCR and sequencing errors, raw reads were error-corrected and collapsed into unique sequences using a nearest-neighbor algorithm that merged closely related sequences. CDR3 sequences were aligned to IMGT reference sequences to assign V, D and J gene segments. For a sequence to be retained, a match of at least six nucleotides to both a V gene segment and a J gene segment was required. A rearrangement was called productive if the CDR3 had no stop codons and remained in frame with V and J, and every other rearrangement was called non-productive. CDR3 was defined according to IMGT convention as the region running from the second conserved V-encoded cysteine to the conserved J-encoded phenylalanine. Sequences without an unambiguous match to a single V gene segment were excluded from the earlier analysis of 500 to 700 of the donors. In an earlier analysis of approximately 590 of the donors, a V segment was called functional when productive rearrangements were above 56.7%, and segregating when the standard deviation between donors exceeded 5%. To diagnose cytomegalovirus status from the catalog of TCR beta chain sequences, a statistical classification framework was built. In a later analysis, V and J genes were assigned by comparing TCR nucleotide sequences against IMGT/GENE-DB human TR gene sequences. In a later analysis, CDR3 sequences and most-parsimonious VDJ recombination scenarios were assigned using the TCRdist pipeline. In a later analysis, each TCR beta chain was defined by its CDR3 amino acid sequence together with its V-gene family, and reads lacking a unique V-gene family were excluded. To address suspected cross-contamination and a sequencing artifact, a later analysis removed around 590 highly shared, low-generation-probability nucleotide sequences. A later analysis calculated a clonal expansion index for each public chain from normalized within-repertoire ranks of inferred template counts. Generation probabilities in a later analysis came from a VDJ recombination model fitted to out-of-frame rearrangements, and those results were checked against IGoR. In a later analysis, hypergeometric tests were used to score TCR-TCR, TCR-HLA and TCR-CMV co-occurrence, with a repertoire-size bias correction applied to TCR pairs. A later analysis estimated false discovery rates by permuting HLA or CMV assignments 20 times. A later analysis grouped co-occurring TCRs with DBSCAN, adding TCRdist sequence similarity when clustering within HLA-allele-positive subsets. Repertoires with fewer than 30,000 or more than 120,000 public chains, plus five repertoires with anomalous nucleotide sharing, were excluded from co-occurrence clustering. The immuneACCESS repertoire file appears here via TCRdb, limited to in-frame rearrangements. These files lack a portion of the clones; in checked studies, under half of the deficit traces to unresolved V genes, and the cause of the others is not known. That table gives V, J and clone size, and the DNA gave D and trimming. This sample comprises around 99,000 clones, around 69% of them detected only once. In total, the top ten clones hold roughly 2.3% of the sample.

The receptor's source is a man aged 18 to 30 in good health and CMV-seronegative. The rearranged segments are TRBV4-3 and TRBJ2-3; the D gene assignment is ambiguous. The sample taken for sequencing was PBMCs. The CDR3 reads CASSQEAPRPDTQYF. The DNA reads TGCGCCAGCAGCCAAGAGGCTCCGCGGCCAGATACGCAGTATTTT.